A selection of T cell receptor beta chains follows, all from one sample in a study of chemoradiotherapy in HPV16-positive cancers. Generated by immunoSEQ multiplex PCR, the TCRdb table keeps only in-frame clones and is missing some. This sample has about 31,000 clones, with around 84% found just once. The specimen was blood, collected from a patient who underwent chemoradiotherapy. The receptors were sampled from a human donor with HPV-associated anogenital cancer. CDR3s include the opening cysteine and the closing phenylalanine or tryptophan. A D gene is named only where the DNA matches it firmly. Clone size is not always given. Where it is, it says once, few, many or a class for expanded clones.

CASSQSVRSAFF,TGCGCCAGCAGTCAATCGGTAAGGTCAGCTTTCTTT,TRBJ1-1,TRBV23-1,12,NA,NA
CASSLGDIAKNIQYF,TGTGCCAGCAGCTTAGGAGACATAGCCAAAAACATTCAGTACTTC,TRBJ2-4,TRBV7-9,15,NA,NA
CASSLGGGSSTDTQYF,TGTGCCAGCAGCTTGGGGGGTGGGTCGAGCACAGATACGCAGTATTTT,TRBJ2-3,TRBV5-6,16,NA,NA
CASSQYAAWETQYF,TGCGCCAGCAGCCAATATGCGGCCTGGGAGACCCAGTACTTC,TRBJ2-5,TRBV4-1,14,NA,NA
CASSLGANTEAFF,TGTGCCAGCAGCTTAGGGGCGAACACTGAAGCTTTCTTT,TRBJ1-1,TRBV7-3,13,NA,NA
CASSVGRDSPLHF,TGCGCCAGCAGCGTAGGGCGCGATTCACCCCTCCACTTT,TRBJ1-6,TRBV9,13,once,NA
CASSLVMMYEQFF,TGTGCCAGCAGCTTAGTGATGATGTACGAGCAGTTCTTC,TRBJ2-1,TRBV11-2,13,NA,NA
CASSEPGVAQNEAFF,TGTGCCAGCAGTGAACCCGGGGTGGCGCAGAATGAAGCTTTCTTT,TRBJ1-1,TRBV25-1,15,NA,NA
CASSHPDSSGNTIYF,TGCGCCAGCAGTCATCCCGACAGCTCTGGAAACACCATATATTTT,TRBJ1-3,TRBV23-1,15,NA,NA
CASSLGAAQNYGYTF,TGTGCCAGCAGCTTAGGTGCGGCGCAGAACTATGGCTACACCTTC,TRBJ1-2,TRBV7-9,15,NA,NA
CASSQASGAPDTQYF,TGCGCCAGCAGCCAGGCTAGCGGGGCCCCAGATACGCAGTATTTT,TRBJ2-3,TRBV4-1,15,NA,TRBD2
CASSPDPTGGYGYTF,TGCGCCAGCAGCCCGGACCCCACAGGGGGCTATGGCTACACCTTC,TRBJ1-2,TRBV5-1,15,NA,TRBD1
CASSESGTGNTGELFF,TGTGCCAGCAGTGAGTCCGGGACAGGAAACACCGGGGAGCTGTTTTTT,TRBJ2-2,TRBV25-1,16,NA,TRBD1
CASRYQPGQQETQYF,TGTGCCAGCAGGTATCAACCGGGACAACAAGAGACCCAGTACTTC,TRBJ2-5,TRBV7-8,15,NA,NA
CASSLDRTPNQRKLFF,TGTGCCAGCAGCCTCGACAGGACACCGAATCAAAGAAAACTGTTTTTT,TRBJ1-4,TRBV4-2,16,NA,NA
CSVGTGLTYEQYF,TGCAGCGTGGGGACAGGGCTTACCTACGAGCAGTACTTC,TRBJ2-7,TRBV29-1,13,NA,TRBD1
CATSRVAGKEAFF,TGTGCCACCAGCAGAGTGGCGGGGAAAGAAGCTTTCTTT,TRBJ1-1,TRBV15,13,NA,NA
CATWTGLIYEQYF,TGTGCCACCTGGACAGGGTTAATCTACGAGCAGTACTTC,TRBJ2-7,TRBV6-1,13,few,TRBD1
CATSRATSGEDTQYF,TGTGCCACCAGCAGAGCGACTAGCGGGGAAGATACGCAGTATTTT,TRBJ2-3,TRBV15,15,NA,TRBD2
CASSPKQGSADTQYF,TGTGCCAGCTCACCAAAGCAGGGGAGTGCAGATACGCAGTATTTT,TRBJ2-3,TRBV18,15,NA,NA
CASSYVQGATYEQYF,TGTGCCAGCAGTTACGTTCAGGGGGCGACCTACGAGCAGTACTTC,TRBJ2-7,TRBV6-5,15,NA,TRBD1
CASSSRGGNTEAFF,TGCGCCAGCAGCTCCCGTGGCGGGAACACTGAAGCTTTCTTT,TRBJ1-1,TRBV5-1,14,NA,NA
CASSLAAGNTEAFF,TGTGCCAGCAGCTTAGCCGCGGGGAACACTGAAGCTTTCTTT,TRBJ1-1,TRBV11-2,14,NA,NA
CASSGGGEGDGYTF,TGCGCCAGCAGTGGGGGAGGGGAAGGTGACGGCTACACCTTC,TRBJ1-2,TRBV10-1,14,once,NA
CASSEEGGLNQPQHF,TGTGCCAGCAGTGAAGAGGGTGGACTCAATCAGCCCCAGCATTTT,TRBJ1-5,TRBV2,15,NA,NA
CASNGDNQPQHF,TGTGCCAGTAATGGAGATAATCAGCCCCAGCATTTT,TRBJ1-5,TRBV19,12,NA,NA
CASSAQDRGPEKLFF,TGTGCCAGCAGTGCCCAGGACAGGGGCCCGGAAAAACTGTTTTTT,TRBJ1-4,TRBV28,15,NA,TRBD1
CASSRGQGENIQYF,TGTGCCAGCAGCCGGGGACAGGGAGAAAACATTCAGTACTTC,TRBJ2-4,TRBV7-9,14,NA,TRBD1
CASSFRGLGQFNEKLFF,TGTGCCAGCAGCTTTAGAGGCTTGGGACAATTTAATGAAAAACTGTTTTTT,TRBJ1-4,TRBV7-2,17,NA,NA
CASSGSGGTDTQYF,TGTGCCAGCAGTGGATCAGGGGGCACAGATACGCAGTATTTT,TRBJ2-3,TRBV6-1,14,NA,NA
CASTGGGYNEQFF,TGTGCCAGCACTGGCGGGGGGTACAATGAGCAGTTCTTC,TRBJ2-1,TRBV27,13,NA,TRBD2
CASSGDSVNQPQHF,TGTGCCAGCTCAGGGGACAGCGTCAATCAGCCCCAGCATTTT,TRBJ1-5,TRBV18,14,NA,TRBD1
CASSAREQPQHF,TGTGCCAGCAGCGCAAGGGAGCAGCCCCAGCATTTT,TRBJ1-5,TRBV7-8,12,once,NA
CASRAGLAGADTQYF,TGTGCCAGCAGGGCCGGCCTAGCGGGGGCAGATACGCAGTATTTT,TRBJ2-3,TRBV2,15,NA,TRBD2
CASSPTPEGVNYGYTF,TGTGCCAGCTCGCCCACCCCTGAGGGGGTTAACTATGGCTACACCTTC,TRBJ1-2,TRBV18,16,NA,NA
CASSSRPLRDTEAFF,TGTGCCAGCAGTTCAAGACCCTTAAGGGACACTGAAGCTTTCTTT,TRBJ1-1,TRBV2,15,few,NA
CASSPTSPDTQYF,TGTGCCAGCAGCCCAACTAGTCCAGATACGCAGTATTTT,TRBJ2-3,TRBV11-2,13,NA,NA
CASSTFNQPQHF,TGTGCCAGCTCCACGTTCAATCAGCCCCAGCATTTT,TRBJ1-5,TRBV6-4,12,NA,NA
CASSVQGIPGKETQYF,TGTGCCAGCAGTGTCCAGGGGATACCCGGAAAAGAGACCCAGTACTTC,TRBJ2-5,TRBV2,16,NA,NA
CASSLDRQGWKNIQYF,TGTGCCAGCAGCTTAGACCGACAGGGTTGGAAAAACATTCAGTACTTC,TRBJ2-4,TRBV7-2,16,NA,TRBD1
CASSTFGQGEGTEAFF,TGCGCCAGCAGCACCTTCGGACAGGGTGAGGGCACTGAAGCTTTCTTT,TRBJ1-1,TRBV5-1,16,NA,TRBD1
CASSLSRQPTDTQYF,TGTGCCAGCAGTTTATCTCGACAGCCCACAGATACGCAGTATTTT,TRBJ2-3,TRBV27,15,NA,NA